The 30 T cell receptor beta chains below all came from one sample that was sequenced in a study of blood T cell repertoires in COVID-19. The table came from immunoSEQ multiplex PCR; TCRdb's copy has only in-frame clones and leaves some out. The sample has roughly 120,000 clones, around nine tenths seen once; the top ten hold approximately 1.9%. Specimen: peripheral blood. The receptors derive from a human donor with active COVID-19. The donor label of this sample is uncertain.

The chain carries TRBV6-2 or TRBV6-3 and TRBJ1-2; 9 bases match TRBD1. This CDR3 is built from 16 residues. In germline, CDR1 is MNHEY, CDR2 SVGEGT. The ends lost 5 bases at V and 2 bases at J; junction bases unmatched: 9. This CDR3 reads CASSAYGTGRNYGYTF. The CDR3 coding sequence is TGTGCCAGCAGTGCCTACGGGACAGGGCGAAACTATGGCTACACCTTC.

CDR3 in DNA: TGTGCCAGCAGCTCACACCTTCACTCCTACGAGCAGTACTTC. Residues: CASSSHLHSYEQYF. The chain has TRBV27 and TRBJ2-7; D is uncertain. CDR1 is MNHEY and CDR2 is SMNVEV in the germline V gene (reference sequence). The CDR3 is 14 residues long. The germline V and J ends were trimmed by 6 bases and 0 bases, with 12 bases remaining between them.

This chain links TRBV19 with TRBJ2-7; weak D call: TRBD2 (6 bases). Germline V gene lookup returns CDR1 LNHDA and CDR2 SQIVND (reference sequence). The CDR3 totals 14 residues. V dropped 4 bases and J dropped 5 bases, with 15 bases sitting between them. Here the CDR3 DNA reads TGTGCCAGTAGTACCCGGGAGCTAACCCACGAGCAGTACTTC. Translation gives CASSTRELTHEQYF.

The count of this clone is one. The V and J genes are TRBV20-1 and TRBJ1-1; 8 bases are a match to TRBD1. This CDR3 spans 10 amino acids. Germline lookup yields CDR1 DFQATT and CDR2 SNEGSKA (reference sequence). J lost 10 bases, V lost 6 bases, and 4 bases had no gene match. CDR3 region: CSALTGGAFF. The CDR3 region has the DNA TGCAGTGCACTTACAGGGGGAGCTTTCTTT.

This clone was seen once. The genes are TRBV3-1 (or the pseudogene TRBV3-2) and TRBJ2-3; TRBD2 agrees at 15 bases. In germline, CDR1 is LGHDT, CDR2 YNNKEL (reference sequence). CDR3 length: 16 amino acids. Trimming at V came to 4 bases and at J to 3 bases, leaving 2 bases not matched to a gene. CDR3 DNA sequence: TGTGCCAGCAGCCTCGGGACTAGCGGGGGGACAGATACGCAGTATTTT. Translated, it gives CASSLGTSGGTDTQYF.

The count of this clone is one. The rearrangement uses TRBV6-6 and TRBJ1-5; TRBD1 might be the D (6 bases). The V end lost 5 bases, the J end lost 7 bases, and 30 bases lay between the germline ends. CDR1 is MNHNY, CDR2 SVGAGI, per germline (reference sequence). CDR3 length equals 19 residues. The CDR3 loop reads CASSPARFAQRQVRQPQHF. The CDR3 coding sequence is TGTGCCAGCAGTCCAGCAAGATTCGCCCAGAGACAGGTTCGACAGCCCCAGCATTTT.

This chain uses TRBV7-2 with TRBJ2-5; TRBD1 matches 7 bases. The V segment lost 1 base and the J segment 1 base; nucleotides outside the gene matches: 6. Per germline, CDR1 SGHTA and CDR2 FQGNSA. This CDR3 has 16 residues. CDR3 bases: TGTGCCAGCAGCTTAGGTATCAGGGGGAGCCAAGAGACCCAGTACTTC. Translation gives CASSLGIRGSQETQYF.

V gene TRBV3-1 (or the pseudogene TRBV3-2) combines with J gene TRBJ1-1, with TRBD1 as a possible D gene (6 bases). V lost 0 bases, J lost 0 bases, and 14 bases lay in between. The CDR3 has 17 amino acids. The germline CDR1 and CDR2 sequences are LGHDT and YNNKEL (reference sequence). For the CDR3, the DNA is TGTGCCAGCAGCCAAGAAGCCTCCCGGACAGTGAACACTGAAGCTTTCTTT. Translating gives CASSQEASRTVNTEAFF.

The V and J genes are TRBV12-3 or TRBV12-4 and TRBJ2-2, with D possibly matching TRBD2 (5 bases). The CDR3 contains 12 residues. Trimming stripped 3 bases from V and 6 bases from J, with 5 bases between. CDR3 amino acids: CASSLRAGELFF. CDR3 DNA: TGTGCCAGCAGTTTGAGGGCCGGGGAGCTGTTTTTT.

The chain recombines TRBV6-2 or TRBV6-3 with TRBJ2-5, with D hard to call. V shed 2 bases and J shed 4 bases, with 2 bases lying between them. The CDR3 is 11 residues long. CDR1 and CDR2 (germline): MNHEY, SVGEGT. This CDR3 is CASSYLETQYF. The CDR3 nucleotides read TGTGCCAGCAGTTACCTAGAGACCCAGTACTTC.

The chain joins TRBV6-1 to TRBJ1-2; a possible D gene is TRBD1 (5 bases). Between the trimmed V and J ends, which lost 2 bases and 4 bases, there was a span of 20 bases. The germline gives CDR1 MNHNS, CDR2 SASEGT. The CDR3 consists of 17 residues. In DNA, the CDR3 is TGTGCCAGCAGTGAACTTAGGGATCGGGGGGGAAGCTATGGCTACACCTTC. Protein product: CASSELRDRGGSYGYTF.

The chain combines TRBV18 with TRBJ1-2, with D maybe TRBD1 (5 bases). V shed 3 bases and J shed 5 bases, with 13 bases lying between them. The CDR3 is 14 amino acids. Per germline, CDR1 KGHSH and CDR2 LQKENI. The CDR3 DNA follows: TGTGCCAGCTCACCCGAAGACAGAAGTTATGGCTACACCTTC. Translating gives CASSPEDRSYGYTF.

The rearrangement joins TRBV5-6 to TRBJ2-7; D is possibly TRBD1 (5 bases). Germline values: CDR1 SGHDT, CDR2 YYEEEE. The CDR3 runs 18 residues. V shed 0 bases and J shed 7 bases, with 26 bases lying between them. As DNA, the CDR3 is TGTGCCAGCAGCTTGGCAAAAGCAGGGCAGCCTGTAAGTCGGGAGCAGTACTTC. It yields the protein CASSLAKAGQPVSREQYF.

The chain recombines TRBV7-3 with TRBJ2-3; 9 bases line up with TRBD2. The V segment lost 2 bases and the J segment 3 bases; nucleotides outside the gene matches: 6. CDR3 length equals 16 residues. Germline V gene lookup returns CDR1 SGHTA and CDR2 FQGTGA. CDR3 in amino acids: CASSLGWLAGTDTQYF. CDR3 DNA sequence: TGTGCCAGCAGCTTAGGATGGCTAGCGGGGACAGATACGCAGTATTTT.

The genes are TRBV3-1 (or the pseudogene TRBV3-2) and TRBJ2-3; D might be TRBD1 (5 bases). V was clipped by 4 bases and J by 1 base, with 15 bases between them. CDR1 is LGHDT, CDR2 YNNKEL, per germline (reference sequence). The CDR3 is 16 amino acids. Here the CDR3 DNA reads TGTGCCAGCAGCCTCACGACAGCCGCCCGCACAGATACGCAGTATTTT. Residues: CASSLTTAARTDTQYF.

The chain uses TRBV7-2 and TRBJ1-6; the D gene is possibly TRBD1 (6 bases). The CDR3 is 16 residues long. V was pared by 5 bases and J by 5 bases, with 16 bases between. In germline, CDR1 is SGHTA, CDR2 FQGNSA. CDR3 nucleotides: TGTGCCAGCAGCCCTAGGCCCACAGGGAATAATTCACCCCTCCACTTT. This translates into CASSPRPTGNNSPLHF.

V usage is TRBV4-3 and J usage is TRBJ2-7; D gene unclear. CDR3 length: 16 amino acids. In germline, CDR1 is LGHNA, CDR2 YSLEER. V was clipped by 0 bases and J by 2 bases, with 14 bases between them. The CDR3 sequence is CASSQEVKSVAYEQYF. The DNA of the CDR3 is TGCGCCAGCAGCCAAGAAGTTAAAAGCGTAGCCTACGAGCAGTACTTC.

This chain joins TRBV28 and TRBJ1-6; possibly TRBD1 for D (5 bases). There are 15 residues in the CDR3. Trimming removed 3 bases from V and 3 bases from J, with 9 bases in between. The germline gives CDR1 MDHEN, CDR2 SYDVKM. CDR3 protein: CASSLQGRYNSPLHF. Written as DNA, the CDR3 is TGTGCCAGCAGTTTGCAGGGCCGCTATAATTCACCCCTCCACTTT.

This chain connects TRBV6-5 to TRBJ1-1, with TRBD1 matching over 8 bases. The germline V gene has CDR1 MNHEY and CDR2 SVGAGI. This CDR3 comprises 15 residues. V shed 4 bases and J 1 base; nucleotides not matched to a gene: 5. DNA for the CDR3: TGTGCCAGCAGTTCCGAGGGGACAGGGAACACTGAAGCTTTCTTT. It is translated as CASSSEGTGNTEAFF.

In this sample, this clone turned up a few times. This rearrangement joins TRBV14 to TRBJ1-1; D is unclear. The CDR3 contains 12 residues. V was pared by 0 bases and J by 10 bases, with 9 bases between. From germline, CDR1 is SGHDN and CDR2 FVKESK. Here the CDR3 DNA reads TGTGCCAGCAGCCAAGAGGTAGGGAGAGCTTTCTTT. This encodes CASSQEVGRAFF. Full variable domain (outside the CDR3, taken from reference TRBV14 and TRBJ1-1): EAGVTQFPSHSVIEKGQTVTLRCDPISGHDNLYWYRRVMGKEIKFLLHFVKESKQDESGMPNNRFLAERTGGTYSTLKVQPAELEDSGVYFCASSQEVGRAFFGQGTRLTVV.

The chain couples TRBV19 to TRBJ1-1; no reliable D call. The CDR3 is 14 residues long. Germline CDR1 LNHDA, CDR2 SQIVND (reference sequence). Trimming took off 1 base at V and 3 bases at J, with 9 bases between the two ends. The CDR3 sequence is CASSIVEGDTEAFF. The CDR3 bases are TGTGCCAGTAGTATAGTGGAGGGCGACACTGAAGCTTTCTTT.

CDR3 loop: CASSQDEGYRGEAFF. The CDR3 coding sequence is TGCGCCAGCAGCCAAGATGAGGGTTACAGGGGTGAAGCTTTCTTT. V usage is TRBV4-3 and J usage is TRBJ1-1, with TRBD1 identical over 7 bases. CDR1 is LGHNA and CDR2 is YSLEER in the germline V gene. The length of the CDR3 is 15 residues. J lost 7 bases, V lost 0 bases, and 8 bases had no gene match.

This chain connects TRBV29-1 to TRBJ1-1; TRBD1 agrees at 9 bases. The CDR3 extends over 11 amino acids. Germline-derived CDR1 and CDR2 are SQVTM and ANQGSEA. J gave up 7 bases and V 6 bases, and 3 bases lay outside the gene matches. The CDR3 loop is CSVRTGVEAFF. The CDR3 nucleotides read TGCAGCGTCCGGACAGGGGTTGAAGCTTTCTTT.

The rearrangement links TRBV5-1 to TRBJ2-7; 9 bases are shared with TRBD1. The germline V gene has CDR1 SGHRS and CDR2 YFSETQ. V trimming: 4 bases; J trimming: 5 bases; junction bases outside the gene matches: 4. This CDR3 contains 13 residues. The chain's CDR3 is CASSQDRGNEQYF. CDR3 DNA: TGCGCCAGCAGCCAGGACAGGGGAAACGAGCAGTACTTC.

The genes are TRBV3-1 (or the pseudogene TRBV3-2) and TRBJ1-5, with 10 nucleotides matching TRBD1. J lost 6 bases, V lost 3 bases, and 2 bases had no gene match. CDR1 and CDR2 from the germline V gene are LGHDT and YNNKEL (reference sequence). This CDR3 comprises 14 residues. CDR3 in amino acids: CASSHGQGGQPQHF. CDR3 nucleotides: TGTGCCAGCAGCCACGGACAGGGGGGTCAGCCCCAGCATTTT.

CDR3 protein: CASSLRGQGRDEQFF. DNA of the CDR3: TGTGCCAGCAGCTTAAGGGGACAGGGACGTGATGAGCAGTTCTTC. The chain couples TRBV7-2 to TRBJ2-1; 9 nucleotides line up with TRBD1. Germline CDR1 SGHTA, CDR2 FQGNSA. The ends lost 2 bases at V and 8 bases at J; junction bases unmatched: 7. This CDR3 has 15 amino acids. Full variable domain (outside the CDR3, taken from reference TRBV7-2 and TRBJ2-1): GAGVSQSPSNKVTEKGKDVELRCDPISGHTALYWYRQSLGQGLEFLIYFQGNSAPDKSGLPSDRFSAERTGGSVSTLTIQRTQQEDSAVYLCASSLRGQGRDEQFFGPGTRLTVL.

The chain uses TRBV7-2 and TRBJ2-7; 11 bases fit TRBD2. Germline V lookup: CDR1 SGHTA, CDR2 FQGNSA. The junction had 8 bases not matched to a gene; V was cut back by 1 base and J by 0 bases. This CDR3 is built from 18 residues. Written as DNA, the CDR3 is TGTGCCAGCAGCTTAGGGGTTAGCGGGGGGGCGAGCTCCTACGAGCAGTACTTC. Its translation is CASSLGVSGGASSYEQYF. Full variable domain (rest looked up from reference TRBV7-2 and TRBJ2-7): GAGVSQSPSNKVTEKGKDVELRCDPISGHTALYWYRQSLGQGLEFLIYFQGNSAPDKSGLPSDRFSAERTGGSVSTLTIQRTQQEDSAVYLCASSLGVSGGASSYEQYFGPGTRLTVT.

CDR3 bases: TGCGCCAGCAGCCAAGATATCAGGGGGTCTACTGAAGCTTTCTTT. Translating it yields CASSQDIRGSTEAFF. The chain employs TRBV4-1 and TRBJ1-1, with 7 bases that match TRBD1. The germline V gene has CDR1 MGHRA and CDR2 YSYEKL. The V and J ends lost 0 bases and 5 bases, in that order; junction bases with no gene match: 6. There are 15 residues in the CDR3.

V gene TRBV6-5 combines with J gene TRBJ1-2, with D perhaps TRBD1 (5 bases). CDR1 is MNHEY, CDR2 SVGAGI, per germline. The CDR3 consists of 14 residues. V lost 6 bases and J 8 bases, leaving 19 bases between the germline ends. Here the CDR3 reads CASRTDRGSGGYTF. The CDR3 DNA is TGTGCCAGCAGAACAGACAGAGGTAGTGGGGGCTACACCTTC.

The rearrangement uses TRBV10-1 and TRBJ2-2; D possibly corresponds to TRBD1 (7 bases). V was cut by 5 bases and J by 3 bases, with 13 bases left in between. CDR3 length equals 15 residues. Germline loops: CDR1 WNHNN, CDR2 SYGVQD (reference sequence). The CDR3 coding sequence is TGCGCCAGCAGTCAGGGGGGCGCTGACACCGGGGAGCTGTTTTTT. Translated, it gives CASSQGGADTGELFF.